This T cell receptor beta chain was profiled in a study of cytomegalovirus exposure and HLA in healthy donors. Study-level information: The same platform used for the roughly 600 first-cohort repertoires was also used for the 90 to 150 validation repertoires, as a later analysis reported.

This table comes from immunoSEQ multiplex PCR, and its TCRdb copy is limited to in-frame clones, with some not included. The table has 150,000 to 200,000 clones, less than 90% seen once. For this clone: Its specificity is not known.

Points from the study as a whole: Reported performance of the classifier showed diagnosis of cytomegalovirus status with high specificity and sensitivity.

The CDR3 covers 16 residues. Trimming pared 0 bases from V and 3 bases from J, leaving 15 bases between. Germline V gene sequence: CDR1 SGHAT, CDR2 FQNNGV. The chain is built from TRBV11-2 and TRBJ2-7, with TRBD2 as a possible D gene (7 bases). The sample comprised PBMCs. This clonotype was obtained from a woman aged 18-35 years in good health and CMV-seronegative. The CDR3: CASSLEREARGYEQYF. In DNA form, the CDR3 reads TGTGCCAGCAGCTTAGAACGGGAGGCCAGGGGCTACGAGCAGTACTTC.